This TCR beta chain comes out of a study of blood T cell repertoires in COVID-19. Study-wide context: Italy, Spain and the United States were the sources of the convalescent and acute COVID-19 samples. The cDNA or gDNA used as material had been derived from T cells, B-cell-depleted T cells, or PBMCs.

As originally analysed: Estimated nucleated cell counts came from reference gene primer amplification. Profiling relied on immunoSEQ multiplex PCR, and the TCRdb table lists in-frame clones only, not all of them. D and trimming come from the DNA, and the V and J calls and clone size come from that table. The sample consists of approximately 38,000 clones, 87% of them appearing once. Germline V lookup: CDR1 SGHTS, CDR2 YDEGEE. V was cut by 1 base and J by 0 bases, with 8 bases left in between. This CDR3 has 16 amino acids. V is TRBV5-8 and J is TRBJ2-6; weak D call: TRBD1 (6 bases). The sequence was collected from a man between 50 and 59 years old with active or convalescent COVID-19. The sample consisted of peripheral blood. The CDR3, as DNA: TGTGCCAGCAGCTTGACAGGGATCTCTGGGGCCAACGTCCTGACTTTC. As protein: CASSLTGISGANVLTF.